This TCR beta chain was observed in a study of blood T cell repertoires in COVID-19. Study context: COVID-19 samples, acute and convalescent, were from the United States, Italy and Spain.

The length of the CDR3 is 16 residues. The germline V gene has CDR1 MGHRA and CDR2 YSYEKL. Losses at the gene ends were 8 bases for V and 2 bases for J; bases not matched to a gene: 8. In the original analysis: Cell counts per sample came from amplifying reference gene primers. The data were produced by immunoSEQ multiplex PCR, yet TCRdb's version contains in-frame clones alone and is incomplete. The V and J calls and clone size were taken over from that table, and D and trimming were inferred from the DNA. The sample lists a few hundred thousand clones; 83% were seen once. This clone occurred once. This rearrangement joins TRBV4-1 to TRBJ2-6, with 8 bases matching TRBD1. This TCR derives from a woman aged 45-65 years with acute or convalescent COVID-19. Sequenced sample: peripheral blood. In DNA, the CDR3 is TGCGCCAGCCATTACAGGGGGGAGACTGGGGCCAACGTCCTGACTTTC. Translation: CASHYRGETGANVLTF.